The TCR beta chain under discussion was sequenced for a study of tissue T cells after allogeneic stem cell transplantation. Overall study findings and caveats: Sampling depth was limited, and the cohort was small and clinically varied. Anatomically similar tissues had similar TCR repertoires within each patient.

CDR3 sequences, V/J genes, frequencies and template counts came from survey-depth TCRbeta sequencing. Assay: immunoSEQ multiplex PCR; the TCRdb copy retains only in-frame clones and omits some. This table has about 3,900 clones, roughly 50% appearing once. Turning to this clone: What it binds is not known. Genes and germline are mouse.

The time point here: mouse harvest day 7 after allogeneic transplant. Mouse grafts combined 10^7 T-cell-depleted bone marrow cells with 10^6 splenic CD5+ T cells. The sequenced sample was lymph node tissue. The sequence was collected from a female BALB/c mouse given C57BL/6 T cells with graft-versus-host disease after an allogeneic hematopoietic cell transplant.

Incomplete CDR3 DNA: TGTGCAAGCAGCTTGGACAGGGGGCCCACCGGGCAGCTCTAC. This translates into CASSLDRGPTGQLY. The CDR3, in full, reads CASSLDRGPTGQLYF. J is TRBJ2-2 and V is TRBV16; 11 bases are a match to TRBD1. The read terminates 1 residue ahead of where the CDR3 ends, so the germline J gene completes it. Germline lookup yields CDR1 SGHSA and CDR2 FRNQAP. The CDR3 sequence is 15 residues long. Trimming removed 3 bases from V and 4 bases from J; junction bases left unmatched: 1. The whole variable domain, remainder taken from reference TRBV16 and TRBJ2-2, is NAGVIQTPRHKVTGKGQEATLWCEPISGHSAVFWYRQTIVQGLEFLTYFRNQAPIDDSGMPKERFSAQMPNQSHSTLKIQSTQPQDSAVYLCASSLDRGPTGQLYFGEGSKLTVL.